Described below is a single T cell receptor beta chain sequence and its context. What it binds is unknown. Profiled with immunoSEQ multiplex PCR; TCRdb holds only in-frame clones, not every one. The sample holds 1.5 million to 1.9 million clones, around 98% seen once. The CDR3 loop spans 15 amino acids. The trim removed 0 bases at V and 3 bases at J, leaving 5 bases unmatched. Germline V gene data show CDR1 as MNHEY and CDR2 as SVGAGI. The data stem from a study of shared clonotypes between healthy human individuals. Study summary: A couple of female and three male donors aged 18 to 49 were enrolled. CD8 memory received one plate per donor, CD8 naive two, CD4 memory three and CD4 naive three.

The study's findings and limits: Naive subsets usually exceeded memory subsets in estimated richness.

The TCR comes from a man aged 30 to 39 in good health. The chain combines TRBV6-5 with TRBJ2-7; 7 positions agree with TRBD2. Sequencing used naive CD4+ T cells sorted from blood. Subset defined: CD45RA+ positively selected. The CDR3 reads CASSYSAGVIYEQYF. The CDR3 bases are TGTGCCAGCAGTTACTCTGCGGGAGTTATCTACGAGCAGTACTTC.